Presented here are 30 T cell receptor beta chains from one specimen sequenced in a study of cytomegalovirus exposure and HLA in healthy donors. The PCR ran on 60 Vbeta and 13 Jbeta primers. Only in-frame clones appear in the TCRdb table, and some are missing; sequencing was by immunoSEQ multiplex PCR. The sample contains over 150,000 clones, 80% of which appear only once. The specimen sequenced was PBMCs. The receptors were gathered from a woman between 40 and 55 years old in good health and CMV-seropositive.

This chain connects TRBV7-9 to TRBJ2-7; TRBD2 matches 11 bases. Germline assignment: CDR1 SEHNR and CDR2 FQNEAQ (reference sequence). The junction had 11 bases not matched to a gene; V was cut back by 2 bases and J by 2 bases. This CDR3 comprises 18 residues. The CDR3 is CASSLRTSGSAQPYEQYF. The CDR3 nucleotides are TGTGCCAGCAGCTTACGTACTAGCGGGAGCGCTCAACCCTACGAGCAGTACTTC. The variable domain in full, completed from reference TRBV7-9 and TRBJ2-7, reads DTGVSQNPRHKITKRGQNVTFRCDPISEHNRLYWYRQTLGQGPEFLTYFQNEAQLEKSRLLSDRFSAERPKGSFSTLEIQRTEQGDSAMYLCASSLRTSGSAQPYEQYFGPGTRLTVT.

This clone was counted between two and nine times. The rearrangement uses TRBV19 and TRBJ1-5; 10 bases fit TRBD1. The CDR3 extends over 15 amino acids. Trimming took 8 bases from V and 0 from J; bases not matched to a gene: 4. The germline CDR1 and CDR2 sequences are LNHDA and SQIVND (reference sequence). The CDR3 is CASRTGGYSNQPQHF. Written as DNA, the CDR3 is TGTGCCAGTCGGACAGGGGGATATAGCAATCAGCCCCAGCATTTT.

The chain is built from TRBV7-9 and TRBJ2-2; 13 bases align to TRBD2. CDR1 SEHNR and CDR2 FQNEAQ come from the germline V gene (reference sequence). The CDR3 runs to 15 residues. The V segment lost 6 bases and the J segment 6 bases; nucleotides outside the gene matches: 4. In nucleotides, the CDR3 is TGTGCCAGCAGACTAGCGGGAGGGGACTCCGGGGAGCTGTTTTTT. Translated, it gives CASRLAGGDSGELFF. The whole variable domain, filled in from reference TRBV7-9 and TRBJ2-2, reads DTGVSQNPRHKITKRGQNVTFRCDPISEHNRLYWYRQTLGQGPEFLTYFQNEAQLEKSRLLSDRFSAERPKGSFSTLEIQRTEQGDSAMYLCASRLAGGDSGELFFGEGSRLTVL.

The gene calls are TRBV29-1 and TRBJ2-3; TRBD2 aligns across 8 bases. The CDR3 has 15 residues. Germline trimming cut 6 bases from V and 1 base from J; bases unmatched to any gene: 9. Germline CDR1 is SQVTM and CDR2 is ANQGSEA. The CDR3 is CSVRTGGAGTDTQYF. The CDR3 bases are TGCAGCGTGCGGACCGGGGGGGCCGGCACAGATACGCAGTATTTT.

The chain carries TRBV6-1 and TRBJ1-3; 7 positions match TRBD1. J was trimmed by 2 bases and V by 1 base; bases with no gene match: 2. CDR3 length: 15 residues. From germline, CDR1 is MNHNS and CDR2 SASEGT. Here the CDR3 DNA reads TGTGCCAGCAGTGAAGAGGGGGCAGCTGGAAACACCATATATTTT. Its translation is CASSEEGAAGNTIYF.

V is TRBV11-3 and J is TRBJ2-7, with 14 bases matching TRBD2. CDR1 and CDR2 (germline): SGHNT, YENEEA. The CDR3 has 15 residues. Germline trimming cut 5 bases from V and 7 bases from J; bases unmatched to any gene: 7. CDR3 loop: CASSPGTSGSSEQYF. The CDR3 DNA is TGTGCCAGCAGCCCAGGGACTAGCGGGAGTAGTGAGCAGTACTTC.

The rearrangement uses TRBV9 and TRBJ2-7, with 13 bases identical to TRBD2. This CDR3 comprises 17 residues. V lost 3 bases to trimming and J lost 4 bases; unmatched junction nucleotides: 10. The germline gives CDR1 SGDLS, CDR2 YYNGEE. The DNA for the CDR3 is TGTGCCAGCAGCGAAAGAGCGACTAGCGGGAGGTTGTACGAGCAGTACTTC. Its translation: CASSERATSGRLYEQYF.

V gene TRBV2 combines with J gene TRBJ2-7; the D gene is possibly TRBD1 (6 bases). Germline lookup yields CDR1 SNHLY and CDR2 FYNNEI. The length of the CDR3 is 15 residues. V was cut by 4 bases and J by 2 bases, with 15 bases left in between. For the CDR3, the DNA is TGTGCCAGCAGTGGACTTGGAGAGGGGGCCTACGAGCAGTACTTC. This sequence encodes CASSGLGEGAYEQYF.

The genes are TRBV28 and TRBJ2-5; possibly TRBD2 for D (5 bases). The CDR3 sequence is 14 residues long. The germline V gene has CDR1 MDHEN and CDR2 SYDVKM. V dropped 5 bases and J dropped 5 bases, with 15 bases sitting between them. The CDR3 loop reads CASSLAGVRETQYF. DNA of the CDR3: TGTGCCAGCAGTCTTGCCGGGGTCAGGGAGACCCAGTACTTC.

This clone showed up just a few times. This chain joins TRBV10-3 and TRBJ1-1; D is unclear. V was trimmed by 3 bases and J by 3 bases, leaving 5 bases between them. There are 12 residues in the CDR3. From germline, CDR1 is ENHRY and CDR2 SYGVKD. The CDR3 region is CAISDSDTEAFF. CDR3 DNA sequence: TGTGCCATCAGTGACTCAGACACTGAAGCTTTCTTT.

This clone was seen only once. As DNA, the CDR3 is TGTGCCAGCAGCGCCAGGACAGGGCCGAACTATGGCTACACCTTC. Translated, it gives CASSARTGPNYGYTF. This chain links TRBV9 with TRBJ1-2, with TRBD1 matching over 8 bases. This CDR3 region has 15 residues. V gave up 3 bases and J gave up 2 bases; unmatched junction bases: 6. Germline CDR1 and CDR2: SGDLS and YYNGEE.

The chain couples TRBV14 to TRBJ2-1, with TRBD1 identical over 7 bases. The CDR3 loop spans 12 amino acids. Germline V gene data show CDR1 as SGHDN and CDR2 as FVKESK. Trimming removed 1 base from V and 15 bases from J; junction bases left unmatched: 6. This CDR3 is CASSQVGTVVFF. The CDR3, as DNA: TGTGCCAGCAGCCAAGTTGGGACAGTTGTGTTCTTC.

The CDR3 region has the DNA TGTGCCAGCAGCGTAAACCGAAACGAGGGTGGGGGGACTAGCGGCCGGGGTGAGCAGTTCTTC. Translation gives CASSVNRNEGGGTSGRGEQFF. The chain couples TRBV9 to TRBJ2-1, with 11 bases lining up with TRBD2. V was pared by 1 base and J by 9 bases, with 24 bases of the junction left unmatched. The CDR3 covers 21 residues. The germline V gene has CDR1 SGDLS and CDR2 YYNGEE.

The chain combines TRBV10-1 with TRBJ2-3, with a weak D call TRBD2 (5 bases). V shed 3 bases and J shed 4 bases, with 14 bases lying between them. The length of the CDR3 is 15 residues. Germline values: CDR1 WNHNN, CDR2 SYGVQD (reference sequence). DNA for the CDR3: TGCGCCAGCAGTGATAACGGGATTCGACCAGATACGCAGTATTTT. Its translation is CASSDNGIRPDTQYF.

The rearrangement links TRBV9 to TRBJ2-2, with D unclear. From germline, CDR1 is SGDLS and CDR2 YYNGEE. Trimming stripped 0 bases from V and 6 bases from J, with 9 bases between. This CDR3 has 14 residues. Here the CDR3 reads CASSVEYQAGELFF. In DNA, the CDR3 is TGTGCCAGCAGCGTAGAATACCAGGCCGGGGAGCTGTTTTTT.

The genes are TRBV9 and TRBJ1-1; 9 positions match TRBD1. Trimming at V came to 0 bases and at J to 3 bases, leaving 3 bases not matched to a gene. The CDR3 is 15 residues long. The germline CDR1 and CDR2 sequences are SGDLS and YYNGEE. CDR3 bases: TGTGCCAGCAGCGTAGACGGACAGGGGTACACTGAAGCTTTCTTT. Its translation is CASSVDGQGYTEAFF.

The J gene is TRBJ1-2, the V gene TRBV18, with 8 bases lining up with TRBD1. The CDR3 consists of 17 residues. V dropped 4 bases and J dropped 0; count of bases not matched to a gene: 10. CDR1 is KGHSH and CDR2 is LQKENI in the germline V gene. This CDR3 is CASSLRPDRGTNYGYTF. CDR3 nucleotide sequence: TGTGCCAGCTCACTAAGACCCGACAGGGGAACTAACTATGGCTACACCTTC. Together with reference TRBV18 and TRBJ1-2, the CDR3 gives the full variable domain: NAGVMQNPRHLVRRRGQEARLRCSPMKGHSHVYWYRQLPEEGLKFMVYLQKENIIDESGMPKERFSAEFPKEGPSILRIQQVVRGDSAAYFCASSLRPDRGTNYGYTFGSGTRLTVV.

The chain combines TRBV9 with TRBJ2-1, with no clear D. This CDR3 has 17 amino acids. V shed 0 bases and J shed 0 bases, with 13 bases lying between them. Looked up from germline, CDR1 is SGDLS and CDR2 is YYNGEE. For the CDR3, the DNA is TGTGCCAGCAGCGTAGAGGCCGACTGGAGCTCCTACAATGAGCAGTTCTTC. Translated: CASSVEADWSSYNEQFF.

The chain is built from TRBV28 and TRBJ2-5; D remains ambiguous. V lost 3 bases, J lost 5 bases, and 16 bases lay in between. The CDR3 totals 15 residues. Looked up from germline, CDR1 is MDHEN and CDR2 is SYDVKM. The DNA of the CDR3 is TGTGCCAGCAGTTTCGCCCACCACTTTCTCGAGACCCAGTACTTC. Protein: CASSFAHHFLETQYF.

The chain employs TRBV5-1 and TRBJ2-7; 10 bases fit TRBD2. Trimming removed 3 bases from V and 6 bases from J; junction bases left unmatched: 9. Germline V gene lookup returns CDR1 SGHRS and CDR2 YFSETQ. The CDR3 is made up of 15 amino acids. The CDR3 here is CASSSIKREGGEQYF. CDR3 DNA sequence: TGCGCCAGCAGCTCAATTAAGCGGGAGGGAGGCGAGCAGTACTTC.

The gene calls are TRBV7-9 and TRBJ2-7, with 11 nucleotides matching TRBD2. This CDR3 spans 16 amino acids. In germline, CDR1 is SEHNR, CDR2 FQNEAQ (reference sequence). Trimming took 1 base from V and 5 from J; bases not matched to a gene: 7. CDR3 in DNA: TGTGCCAGCAGCTTAGTGCAACTAGCGGGAGATGACGAGCAGTACTTC. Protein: CASSLVQLAGDDEQYF.

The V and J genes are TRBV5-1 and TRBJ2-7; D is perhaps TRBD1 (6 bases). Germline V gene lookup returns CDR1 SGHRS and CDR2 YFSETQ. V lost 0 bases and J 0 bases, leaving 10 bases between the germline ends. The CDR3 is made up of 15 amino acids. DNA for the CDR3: TGCGCCAGCAGCTTGGCGGACAGCCACTCCTACGAGCAGTACTTC. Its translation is CASSLADSHSYEQYF.

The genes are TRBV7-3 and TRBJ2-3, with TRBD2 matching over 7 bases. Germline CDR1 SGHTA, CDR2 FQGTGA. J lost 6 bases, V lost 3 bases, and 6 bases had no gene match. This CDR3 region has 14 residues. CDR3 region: CASSLGGRMDTQYF. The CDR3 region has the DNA TGTGCCAGCAGCTTGGGAGGGAGGATGGATACGCAGTATTTT.

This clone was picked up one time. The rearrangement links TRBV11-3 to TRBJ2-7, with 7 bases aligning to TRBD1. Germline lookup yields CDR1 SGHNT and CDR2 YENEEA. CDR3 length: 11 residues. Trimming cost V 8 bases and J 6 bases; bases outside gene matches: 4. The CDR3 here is CASFRGLEQYF. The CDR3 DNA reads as TGTGCCAGCTTTAGGGGGCTCGAGCAGTACTTC.

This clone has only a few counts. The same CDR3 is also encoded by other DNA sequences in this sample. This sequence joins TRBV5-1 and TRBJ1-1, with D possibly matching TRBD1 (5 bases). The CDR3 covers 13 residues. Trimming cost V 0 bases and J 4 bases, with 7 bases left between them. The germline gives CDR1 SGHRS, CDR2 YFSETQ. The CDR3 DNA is TGCGCCAGCAGCTTGGGGGGGGGCACTGAAGCTTTCTTT. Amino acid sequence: CASSLGGGTEAFF.

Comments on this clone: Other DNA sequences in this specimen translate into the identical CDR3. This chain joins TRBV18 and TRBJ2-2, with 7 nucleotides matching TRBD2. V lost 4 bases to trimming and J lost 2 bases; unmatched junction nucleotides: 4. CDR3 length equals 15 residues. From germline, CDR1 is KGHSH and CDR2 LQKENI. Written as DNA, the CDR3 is TGTGCCAGCTCACTCACTAGCGTTAACACCGGGGAGCTGTTTTTT. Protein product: CASSLTSVNTGELFF.

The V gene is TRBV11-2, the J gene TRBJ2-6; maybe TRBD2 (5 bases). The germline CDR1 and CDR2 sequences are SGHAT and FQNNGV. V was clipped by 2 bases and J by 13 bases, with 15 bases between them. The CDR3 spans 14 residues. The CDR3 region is CASSLTLGGRVLTF. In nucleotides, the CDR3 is TGTGCCAGCAGCTTAACCTTAGGTGGGAGAGTCCTGACTTTC.

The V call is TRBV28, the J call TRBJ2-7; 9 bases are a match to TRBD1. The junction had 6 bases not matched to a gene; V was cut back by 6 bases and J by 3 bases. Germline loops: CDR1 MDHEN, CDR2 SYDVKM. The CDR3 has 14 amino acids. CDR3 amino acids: CASRLPGQGYEQYF. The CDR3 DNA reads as TGTGCCAGCAGACTGCCGGGACAGGGCTACGAGCAGTACTTC.

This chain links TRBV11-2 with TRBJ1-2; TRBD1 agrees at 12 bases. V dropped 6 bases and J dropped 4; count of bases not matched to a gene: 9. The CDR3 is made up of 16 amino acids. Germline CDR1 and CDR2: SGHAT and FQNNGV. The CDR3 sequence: CASSLAGTGGLYGYTF. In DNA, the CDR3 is TGTGCCAGCAGTCTCGCCGGGACAGGGGGCCTCTATGGCTACACCTTC.

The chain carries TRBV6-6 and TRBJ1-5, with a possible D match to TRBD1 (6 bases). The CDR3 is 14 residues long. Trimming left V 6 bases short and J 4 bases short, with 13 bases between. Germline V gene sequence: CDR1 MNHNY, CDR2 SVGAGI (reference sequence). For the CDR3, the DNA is TGTGCCAGCAGAGCCGGGGGGGCAAATCAGCCCCAGCATTTT. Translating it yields CASRAGGANQPQHF.